This TCR beta chain derives from a study of human T cells and chemical hapten exposure. Study-level information: TCR yields per sample varied mostly from small pooled library volume differences. Findings and caveats of the study: Following DPC sensitization, TCRs present above 1 in 1000 frequency showed no change.

Unique molecular identifiers were attached to individual cDNA molecules during library preparation. In the study's own analysis: Samples contained a median of about 96,000 TCRs, with a range of 23,224 to 690,600. MiXCR, run by TCRdb on the 5' RACE reads, gives a single entry per CDR3 protein. TCRdb, not the authors, supplied the V and J calls. The sample consists of about 140,000 distinct CDR3 sequences, around 4% of them appearing once. Total RNA extraction was carried out from unfractionated whole blood. The CDR3 extends over 17 amino acids. Per the germline V gene, CDR1 is SEHNR and CDR2 is FQNEAQ (reference sequence). Deletions cut 2 bases from V and 0 bases from J, with 13 bases between. At least ten counts were recorded for this clonotype. The antigen is unknown.

The chain links TRBV7-9 to TRBJ1-4; TRBD1 is a possible D gene (5 bases). This clonotype was obtained from a female donor in good health. CDR3 coding DNA: TGTGCCAGCAGCTTATGGGCAGGGTTATCAACTAATGAAAAACTGTTTTTT. As protein: CASSLWAGLSTNEKLFF.